This T cell receptor (beta chain) was sequenced during a study of shared clonotypes between healthy human individuals. On the study more broadly: The people who gave samples were two women and a few men aged 18 to 49.

CD45RA-negative memory and CD45RA+ naive subsets were split from the CD4+ cells. The V segment lost 2 bases and the J segment 5 bases; nucleotides outside the gene matches: 8. The CDR3 contains 15 residues. Per the germline V gene, CDR1 is SGHDT and CDR2 is YYEEEE. Profiling relied on immunoSEQ multiplex PCR, and the TCRdb table lists in-frame clones only, not all of them. Here the sample spans some 2,500,000 clones, approximately 93% being singletons. The chain joins TRBV5-6 to TRBJ2-5; 8 nucleotides align to TRBD2. Input material: naive CD4+ T cells from PBMCs. Subset described: CD45RA+ positively selected. The receptor comes from a man younger than 30 in good health. Some clones in this sample may be carry-over from other donors' samples. CDR3 in DNA: TGTGCCAGCAGCTTCAGCCCAGCGGGAGAGGAGACCCAGTACTTC. Translation gives CASSFSPAGEETQYF.